These 8 T cell receptor beta chains came from one sample sequenced in a study of T cell responses to AZD1222 COVID-19 vaccine. Clones were sequenced by immunoSEQ multiplex PCR, and TCRdb holds only the in-frame ones, with some missing. Altogether under 150,000 clones are present, roughly 88% being singletons, with the ten largest covering 4.5% to 6.5%. Specimen: peripheral blood, collected 28 days after the second AZD1222 dose. These receptors came from an adult who received the AZD1222 COVID-19 vaccine.

The V and J genes are TRBV19 and TRBJ2-7; perhaps D is TRBD1 or TRBD2 (5 bases each). The V and J ends lost 5 bases and 3 bases respectively, with 14 bases between them. The germline V gene has CDR1 LNHDA and CDR2 SQIVND (reference sequence). CDR3 size: 14 residues. The CDR3 sequence: CASSGPGRDYEQYF. The DNA of the CDR3 is TGTGCCAGTAGTGGACCGGGACGGGACTACGAGCAGTACTTC. The whole variable domain, remainder taken from reference TRBV19 and TRBJ2-7, is DGGITQSPKYLFRKEGQNVTLSCEQNLNHDAMYWYRQDPGQGLRLIYYSQIVNDFQKGDIAEGYSVSREKKESFPLTVTSAQKNPTAFYLCASSGPGRDYEQYFGPGTRLTVT.

This sequence joins TRBV5-1 and TRBJ2-5; weak D call: TRBD2 (6 bases). This CDR3 is built from 15 residues. Germline V gene sequence: CDR1 SGHRS, CDR2 YFSETQ. The V end was cut by 4 bases, the J end by 9 bases, with 22 bases between. The CDR3 loop reads CASSPQEGPVGAQYF. CDR3 in DNA: TGCGCCAGCAGCCCCCAGGAGGGGCCCGTAGGAGCCCAGTACTTC.

The rearrangement joins TRBV5-1 to TRBJ1-3, with no clear D. This CDR3 is built from 16 residues. V was cut by 2 bases and J by 0 bases, with 12 bases left in between. CDR1 is SGHRS, CDR2 YFSETQ, per germline. CDR3 coding DNA: TGCGCCAGCAGCTTCCTCTCGCAGGACTCTGGAAACACCATATATTTT. It is translated as CASSFLSQDSGNTIYF.

The chain recombines TRBV6-2 or TRBV6-3 with TRBJ1-1; TRBD1 is a possible D gene (5 bases). This CDR3 spans 15 amino acids. V lost 0 bases, J lost 3 bases, and 11 bases lay in between. Germline V CDR1 and CDR2: MNHEY, SVGEGT. CDR3 bases: TGTGCCAGCAGTTACTCGGGGCCCGGCGACACTGAAGCTTTCTTT. This sequence encodes CASSYSGPGDTEAFF.

This chain links TRBV24-1 with TRBJ2-2, with TRBD1 as a possible D gene (6 bases). Germline V CDR1 and CDR2: KGHDR, SFDVKD. The CDR3 has 16 residues. V was shortened by 1 base and J by 7 bases, with 15 bases between the two germline ends. Here the CDR3 DNA reads TGTGCCACCAGTGATTTTTCCGGGACAACCCTCGGGGAGCTGTTTTTT. This encodes CATSDFSGTTLGELFF.

The chain combines TRBV5-1 with TRBJ1-6; 7 nucleotides agree with TRBD1. J was trimmed by 8 bases and V by 4 bases; bases with no gene match: 9. The CDR3 sequence is 15 residues long. Germline V lookup: CDR1 SGHRS, CDR2 YFSETQ. The CDR3 DNA reads as TGCGCCAGCAGCCCGACAGGGTCACTTGATTCACCCCTCCACTTT. It yields the protein CASSPTGSLDSPLHF.

This chain links TRBV19 with TRBJ1-5; TRBD1 matches at 10 bases. The CDR3 has 16 residues. V shed 4 bases and J 7 bases; nucleotides not matched to a gene: 10. Per the germline V gene, CDR1 is LNHDA and CDR2 is SQIVND (reference sequence). CDR3 loop: CASSTDTTGGGQPQHF. DNA of the CDR3: TGTGCCAGTAGTACGGATACGACAGGGGGCGGACAGCCCCAGCATTTT.

The chain has TRBV30 and TRBJ1-4; unclear D gene. The CDR3 covers 15 residues. V was pared by 0 bases and J by 8 bases, with 16 bases between. Germline V gene data show CDR1 as GTSNPN and CDR2 as SVGIG (reference sequence). For the CDR3, the DNA is TGTGCCTGGAGTGTACTCGGGTTCCTTGGGGAAAAACTGTTTTTT. Translated, it gives CAWSVLGFLGEKLFF.